This is a list of T cell receptor beta chains from one sample in a study of blood T cell repertoires in COVID-19. Assay: immunoSEQ multiplex PCR; the TCRdb copy retains only in-frame clones and omits some. The sample has 350,000 or so clones, about 90% seen once. Input material: PBMCs or T cells enriched from blood (not recorded which). These receptors all stem from a woman aged 30 to 39 who had recovered from COVID-19. Both conserved end residues are part of each CDR3. D genes are given only for firm matches. Clone size is shown for a subset of rows, as once, few, many or a class of expanded clone.

clone_size: .
d_call: .
v_call: TRBV5-4
j_call: TRBJ1-5
cdr3_aa: CASSFAGINQPQHF
cdr3_nt: TGTGCCAGCAGCTTCGCAGGGATCAATCAGCCCCAGCATTTT

clone_size: .
d_call: .
v_call: TRBV2
j_call: TRBJ2-5
cdr3_aa: CASRGPSQETQYF
cdr3_nt: TGTGCCAGCAGGGGGCCCAGCCAAGAGACCCAGTACTTC

clone_size: once
d_call: TRBD2
v_call: TRBV7-2
j_call: TRBJ2-7
cdr3_aa: CASSFSSGGASEQYF
cdr3_nt: TGTGCCAGCAGCTTCTCTAGCGGGGGGGCCTCCGAGCAGTACTTC

clone_size: .
d_call: TRBD1
v_call: TRBV28
j_call: TRBJ2-7
cdr3_aa: CASRPIGDRILSSYEQYF
cdr3_nt: TGTGCCAGCAGACCTATTGGGGACAGAATTCTGAGCTCCTACGAGCAGTACTTC

clone_size: .
d_call: .
v_call: TRBV11-1
j_call: TRBJ1-2
cdr3_aa: CASSLGIGGFYGYTF
cdr3_nt: TGTGCCAGCAGCTTAGGAATCGGAGGATTCTATGGCTACACCTTC

clone_size: .
d_call: .
v_call: TRBV5-8
j_call: TRBJ1-4
cdr3_aa: CASSQPQGWGRGEKLFF
cdr3_nt: TGTGCCAGCAGCCAACCACAGGGATGGGGCCGAGGGGAAAAACTGTTTTTT

clone_size: .
d_call: TRBD2
v_call: TRBV28
j_call: TRBJ2-2
cdr3_aa: CASRTHIAGKTGELFF
cdr3_nt: TGTGCCAGCAGGACCCACATAGCGGGGAAGACCGGGGAGCTGTTTTTT

clone_size: .
d_call: TRBD1
v_call: TRBV9
j_call: TRBJ2-7
cdr3_aa: CASSPRDRESYEQYF
cdr3_nt: TGTGCCAGCAGCCCAAGGGACAGGGAATCCTACGAGCAGTACTTC

clone_size: .
d_call: .
v_call: TRBV9
j_call: TRBJ2-1
cdr3_aa: CASSVVSQDNEQFF
cdr3_nt: TGTGCCAGCAGCGTAGTGAGCCAAGACAATGAGCAGTTCTTC

clone_size: .
d_call: TRBD1
v_call: TRBV10-2
j_call: TRBJ1-1
cdr3_aa: CASSVGQGGTEAFF
cdr3_nt: TGCGCCAGCAGTGTTGGACAGGGAGGGACTGAAGCTTTCTTT

clone_size: .
d_call: .
v_call: TRBV7-9
j_call: TRBJ2-2
cdr3_aa: CASSFWNTGELFF
cdr3_nt: TGTGCCAGCAGCTTCTGGAACACCGGGGAGCTGTTTTTT

clone_size: .
d_call: .
v_call: TRBV27
j_call: TRBJ2-7
cdr3_aa: CASSLTSSYEQYF
cdr3_nt: TGTGCCAGCAGCTTAACGAGCTCCTACGAGCAGTACTTC

clone_size: .
d_call: .
v_call: TRBV5-1
j_call: TRBJ1-2
cdr3_aa: CASSPTGVNYGYTF
cdr3_nt: TGCGCCAGCAGCCCCACGGGGGTTAACTATGGCTACACCTTC

clone_size: .
d_call: .
v_call: TRBV3-1/TRBV3-2
j_call: TRBJ2-1
cdr3_aa: CASSQVSGSSYNEQFF
cdr3_nt: TGTGCCAGCAGCCAGGTTAGCGGTAGCTCCTACAATGAGCAGTTCTTC

clone_size: .
d_call: .
v_call: TRBV6-5
j_call: TRBJ2-6
cdr3_aa: CASSLQGANVLTF
cdr3_nt: TGTGCCAGCAGCCTACAGGGGGCCAACGTCCTGACTTTC

clone_size: few
d_call: .
v_call: TRBV19
j_call: TRBJ1-6
cdr3_aa: CASSSAPGNSPLHF
cdr3_nt: TGTGCCAGTTCTAGCGCCCCGGGTAATTCACCCCTCCACTTT

clone_size: .
d_call: TRBD1
v_call: TRBV10-3
j_call: TRBJ1-2
cdr3_aa: CAINTGTGYGYTF
cdr3_nt: TGTGCCATCAATACCGGGACAGGCTATGGCTACACCTTC

clone_size: few
d_call: .
v_call: TRBV27
j_call: TRBJ1-2
cdr3_aa: CASSLSGEEGYTF
cdr3_nt: TGTGCCAGCAGTTTATCTGGGGAGGAGGGCTACACCTTC

clone_size: .
d_call: TRBD2
v_call: TRBV9
j_call: TRBJ2-1
cdr3_aa: CASSALIAGPYNEQFF
cdr3_nt: TGTGCCAGCAGCGCCTTGATAGCGGGGCCCTACAATGAGCAGTTCTTC

clone_size: .
d_call: .
v_call: TRBV24-1
j_call: TRBJ1-1
cdr3_aa: CATSDGGTNTEAFF
cdr3_nt: TGTGCCACCAGTGATGGGGGGACGAACACTGAAGCTTTCTTT